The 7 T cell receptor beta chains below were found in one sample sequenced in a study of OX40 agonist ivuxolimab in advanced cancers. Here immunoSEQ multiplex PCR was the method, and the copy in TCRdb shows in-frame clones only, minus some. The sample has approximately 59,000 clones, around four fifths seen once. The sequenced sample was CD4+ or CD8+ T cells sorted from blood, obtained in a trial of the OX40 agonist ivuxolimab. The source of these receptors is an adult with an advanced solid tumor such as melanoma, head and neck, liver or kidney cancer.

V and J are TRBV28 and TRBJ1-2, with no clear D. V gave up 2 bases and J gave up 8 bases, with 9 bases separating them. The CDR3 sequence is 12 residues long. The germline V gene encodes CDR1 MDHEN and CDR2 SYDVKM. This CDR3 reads CASSLTGGGYTF. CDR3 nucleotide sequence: TGTGCCAGCAGTTTAACCGGCGGGGGCTACACCTTC.

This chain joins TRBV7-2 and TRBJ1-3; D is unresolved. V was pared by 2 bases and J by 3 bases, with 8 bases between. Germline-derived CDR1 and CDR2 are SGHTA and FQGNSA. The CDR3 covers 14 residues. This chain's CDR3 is CASSLRRGGNTIYF. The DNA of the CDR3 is TGTGCCAGCAGCTTAAGGCGGGGTGGAAACACCATATATTTT. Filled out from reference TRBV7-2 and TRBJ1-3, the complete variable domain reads GAGVSQSPSNKVTEKGKDVELRCDPISGHTALYWYRQSLGQGLEFLIYFQGNSAPDKSGLPSDRFSAERTGGSVSTLTIQRTQQEDSAVYLCASSLRRGGNTIYFGEGSWLTVV.

The CDR3 loop is CASSRYNSPLHF. The CDR3 DNA reads as TGTGCCAGCAGCCGGTATAATTCACCCCTCCACTTT. The J gene is TRBJ1-6, the V gene TRBV27, with no clear D. Trimming removed 6 bases from V and 4 bases from J, with 4 bases in between. Per germline, CDR1 MNHEY and CDR2 SMNVEV (reference sequence). The CDR3 spans 12 residues.

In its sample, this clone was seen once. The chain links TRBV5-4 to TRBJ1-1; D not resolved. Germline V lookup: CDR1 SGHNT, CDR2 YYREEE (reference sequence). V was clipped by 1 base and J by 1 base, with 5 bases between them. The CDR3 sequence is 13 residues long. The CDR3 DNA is TGTGCCAGCAGCTTGAAGGCGAACACTGAAGCTTTCTTT. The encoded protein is CASSLKANTEAFF.

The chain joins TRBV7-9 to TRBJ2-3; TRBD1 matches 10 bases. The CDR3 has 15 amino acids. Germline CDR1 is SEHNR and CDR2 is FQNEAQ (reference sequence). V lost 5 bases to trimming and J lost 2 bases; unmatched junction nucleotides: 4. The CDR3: CASSPGTGVTDTQYF. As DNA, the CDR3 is TGTGCCAGCAGCCCCGGGACAGGGGTCACAGATACGCAGTATTTT.

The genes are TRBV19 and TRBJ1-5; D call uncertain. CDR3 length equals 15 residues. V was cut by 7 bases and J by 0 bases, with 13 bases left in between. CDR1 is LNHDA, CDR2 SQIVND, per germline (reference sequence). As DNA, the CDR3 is TGTGCCAGTAATATGGACGGCGATAGCAATCAGCCCCAGCATTTT. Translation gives CASNMDGDSNQPQHF.

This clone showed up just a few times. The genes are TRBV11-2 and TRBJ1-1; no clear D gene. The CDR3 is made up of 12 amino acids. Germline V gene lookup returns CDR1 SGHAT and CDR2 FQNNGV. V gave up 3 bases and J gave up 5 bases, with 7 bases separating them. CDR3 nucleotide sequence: TGTGCCAGCAGCTTTGGCCGGACTGAAGCTTTCTTT. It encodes CASSFGRTEAFF.